The sequence of this T cell receptor (beta chain) was determined in a study of cytomegalovirus exposure and HLA in healthy donors. Primers for the PCR totalled 60 Vbeta and 13 Jbeta. In the authors' workflow: Unique TCR beta chains totaled about 73 million in a later count, with around 11 million of them shared. TCRdb's copy holds only in-frame clones and misses some; the assay was immunoSEQ multiplex PCR. V, J and clone size were drawn from that table, and D and trimming were deduced from the DNA. The sample contains 110,000 to 150,000 clones, approximately 63% of which appear only once. Note on this clone: The antigen is unknown.

Study-level findings and limits: Cytomegalovirus-associated status was assigned to 164 TCR beta chains. TRBV6-2, TRBV6-3 and some other V segments were excluded as indistinguishable.

V gave up 7 bases and J gave up 0 bases, with 20 bases separating them. There are 17 residues in the CDR3. The germline gives CDR1 SGHRS, CDR2 YFSETQ. This chain connects TRBV5-1 to TRBJ1-3; a weak D match, TRBD1 (6 bases). The specimen was PBMCs. This TCR was sampled from a woman in her fifties or sixties in good health and CMV-seropositive. The CDR3 coding sequence is TGCGCCAGCTCAGAGACTGTAGGGGGGGCCTCTGGAAACACCATATATTTT. It yields the protein CASSETVGGASGNTIYF.